These 16 T cell receptor beta chains share one sample of origin, sequenced in a study of beta chain features in type 1 diabetes. Broader study findings: People with Type 1 diabetes carried modestly yet significantly shorter TCRB CDR3s in all four CD4+ subsets.

Expressed TCRB transcripts were sequenced because the isolated RNA had all been reverse transcribed beforehand. Clones were read by immunoSEQ multiplex PCR, and TCRdb kept only the in-frame ones, dropping some. The table has 330,000 or so clones, 10% to 15% seen once. These receptors have no identified antigens. Sequenced: naive CD4+ T cells from blood. The source of these receptors is a woman in her late teens or twenties with type 1 diabetes.

This clone was counted a few times. CDR3 nucleotides: TGTGCCAGCAGCTTAGTTGGGGGGGTGGGTGAGCAGTACTTC. Translated, it gives CASSLVGGVGEQYF. The chain has TRBV7-2 and TRBJ2-7; 7 nucleotides align to TRBD2. Unmatched junction bases numbered 7, after V lost 1 base and J lost 7 bases. The CDR3 covers 14 residues. Germline V CDR1 and CDR2: SGHTA, FQGNSA.

This clone was found a few times. The rearrangement joins TRBV30 to TRBJ2-3; perhaps TRBD2 as D (6 bases). This CDR3 has 16 amino acids. Germline CDR1 GTSNPN, CDR2 SVGIG (reference sequence). V dropped 3 bases and J dropped 3 bases, with 19 bases sitting between them. The CDR3 DNA sequence: TGTGCCTGGAGGCGTCGGGCGGGACCTTCGACAGATACGCAGTATTTT. Its translation is CAWRRRAGPSTDTQYF.

This clone was picked up a small number of times. The chain couples TRBV7-2 to TRBJ2-5; D gene uncertain. Germline-derived CDR1 and CDR2 are SGHTA and FQGNSA. CDR3 length: 12 residues. Trimming stripped 6 bases from V and 7 bases from J, with 12 bases between. This CDR3 is CASRVSGGTQYF. CDR3 nucleotide sequence: TGTGCCAGCAGGGTTAGTGGCGGGACCCAGTACTTC.

This clone has only a few counts. The chain couples TRBV7-8 to TRBJ2-5; 8 bases are shared with TRBD2. Per the germline V gene, CDR1 is SGHVS and CDR2 is FQNEAQ. J lost 3 bases, V lost 1 base, and 10 bases had no gene match. This CDR3 region has 17 residues. The CDR3, as DNA: TGTGCCAGCAGCTTAGGGTTCGGGGGGGTGAGGAAAGAGACCCAGTACTTC. Translated, it gives CASSLGFGGVRKETQYF.

The V and J genes are TRBV18 and TRBJ2-1; D uncertain. CDR1 KGHSH and CDR2 LQKENI come from the germline V gene. CDR3 length equals 16 residues. Trimming stripped 3 bases from V and 8 bases from J, with 20 bases between. CDR3 nucleotide sequence: TGTGCCAGCTCACCCACGACGTCTGCGGTCAGCGATGAGCAGTTCTTC. Translation: CASSPTTSAVSDEQFF.

This clone was seen only a few times. This chain connects TRBV6-6 to TRBJ2-7; 9 positions match TRBD1. The CDR3 loop spans 14 amino acids. The trim removed 2 bases at V and 5 bases at J, leaving 4 bases unmatched. In germline, CDR1 is MNHNY, CDR2 SVGAGI (reference sequence). The CDR3 coding sequence is TGTGCCAGCAGTTACGTTGGGACAGGGAACGAGCAGTACTTC. As protein: CASSYVGTGNEQYF.

This rearrangement joins TRBV10-3 to TRBJ2-5; TRBD1 matches 9 bases. Losses at the gene ends were 10 bases for V and 5 bases for J; bases not matched to a gene: 8. The CDR3 consists of 13 residues. Per the germline V gene, CDR1 is ENHRY and CDR2 is SYGVKD. The CDR3 bases are TGTGCCACCTACTCCGGACAGGGGGAGACCCAGTACTTC. Residues: CATYSGQGETQYF.

This clone turned up a few times. The chain carries TRBV5-4 and TRBJ2-4; D not resolved. CDR1 and CDR2 from the germline V gene are SGHNT and YYREEE (reference sequence). The CDR3 extends over 13 amino acids. V lost 0 bases, J lost 8 bases, and 9 bases lay in between. CDR3 loop: CASSLARVHIQYF. The CDR3 coding sequence is TGTGCCAGCAGCTTGGCCCGAGTACACATTCAGTACTTC.

This clone was recorded a few times. The V gene is TRBV5-1, the J gene TRBJ2-7; perhaps TRBD2 as D (5 bases). CDR3 length: 14 amino acids. Germline CDR1 is SGHRS and CDR2 is YFSETQ. The germline V and J ends were trimmed by 0 bases and 3 bases, with 10 bases remaining between them. CDR3 coding DNA: TGCGCCAGCAGCTTGGGGCGGGCCCTCTACGAGCAGTACTTC. Its protein is CASSLGRALYEQYF. Complete variable domain (other parts from reference TRBV5-1 and TRBJ2-7): KAGVTQTPRYLIKTRGQQVTLSCSPISGHRSVSWYQQTPGQGLQFLFEYFSETQRNKGNFPGRFSGRQFSNSRSEMNVSTLELGDSALYLCASSLGRALYEQYFGPGTRLTVT.

This sequence joins TRBV5-1 and TRBJ2-1, with D unresolved. The CDR3 length is 11 residues. Germline CDR1 SGHRS, CDR2 YFSETQ. Trimming removed 4 bases at V and 8 bases at J, with 7 bases between. CDR3 bases: TGCGCCAGCAGCCAGGTAGATGAGCAGTTCTTC. Translated: CASSQVDEQFF.

This clone was seen a handful of times. This sample also contains other DNA sequences that code for the same CDR3. This rearrangement joins TRBV30 to TRBJ2-5; unclear D gene. CDR1 is GTSNPN, CDR2 SVGIG, per germline (reference sequence). The CDR3 is made up of 10 amino acids. V was pared by 2 bases and J by 5 bases, with 3 bases between. The CDR3 is CAWSRETQYF. The CDR3 DNA sequence: TGTGCCTGGAGTCGGGAGACCCAGTACTTC.

This clone was seen only a few times. V is TRBV7-2 and J is TRBJ1-2; possible D gene TRBD1, 6 bases. CDR1 and CDR2 (germline): SGHTA, FQGNSA. CDR3 length equals 13 residues. The V end lost 5 bases, the J end lost 8 bases, and 15 bases lay between the germline ends. The CDR3 reads CASSPERTVGYTF. CDR3 in DNA: TGTGCCAGCAGCCCCGAACGGACAGTCGGCTACACCTTC.

This clone has more than one count but fewer than ten. The chain joins TRBV5-6 to TRBJ2-1, with D possibly TRBD2 on 5 matching bases. The CDR3 has 15 residues. The V gene lost 1 base and the J gene lost 4 bases, with 12 bases spanning the gap. Germline assignment: CDR1 SGHDT and CDR2 YYEEEE. This chain's CDR3 is CASSLPDSTYNEQFF. In DNA form, the CDR3 reads TGTGCCAGCAGCTTGCCGGACTCCACATACAATGAGCAGTTCTTC.

This chain uses TRBV9 with TRBJ2-7, with TRBD2 matching 12 bases. The CDR3 consists of 15 residues. Germline values: CDR1 SGDLS, CDR2 YYNGEE. The J segment lost 3 bases and the V segment lost 3 bases, leaving 4 bases of the junction unmatched. The CDR3 nucleotides read TGTGCCAGCAGCGCCAGGACTAGCGGGGACTACGAGCAGTACTTC. It translates to CASSARTSGDYEQYF.

The J gene is TRBJ2-5, the V gene TRBV30; maybe TRBD2 (7 bases). Trimming shortened V by 4 bases and J by 5 bases, and 11 bases separated the two germline ends. CDR3 length: 12 amino acids. CDR1 GTSNPN and CDR2 SVGIG come from the germline V gene (reference sequence). The CDR3 is CAWKGGTETQYF. For the CDR3, the DNA is TGTGCCTGGAAGGGGGGGACGGAGACCCAGTACTTC.

This clone was picked up a small number of times. The rearrangement links TRBV7-9 to TRBJ2-7; 10 bases align to TRBD1. Per germline, CDR1 SEHNR and CDR2 FQNEAQ (reference sequence). CDR3 size: 15 residues. V shed 3 bases, J shed 2 bases, and the junction held 4 bases outside the gene matches. The CDR3 region is CASSFPGQGTYEQYF. The CDR3 DNA is TGTGCCAGCAGCTTTCCGGGACAGGGGACCTACGAGCAGTACTTC.